Given below is one T cell receptor beta chain in context. Data came from immunoSEQ multiplex PCR; TCRdb stores just in-frame clones and leaves some out. The repertoire holds more than 110,000 clones, with roughly nine tenths as singletons. Per the germline V gene, CDR1 is WNHNN and CDR2 is SYGVQD (reference sequence). V lost 10 bases to trimming and J lost 0 bases; unmatched junction nucleotides: 10. The CDR3 totals 15 residues. The sample belongs to a study of control samples from healthy donors and cancer patients. Sample: blood. This TCR derives from a young woman in good health. This chain joins TRBV10-1 and TRBJ2-3, with TRBD2 matching 7 bases. The DNA for the CDR3 is TGCGCCACCCGCGGAGGGCGGGAGAGCACAGATACGCAGTATTTT. Translated: CATRGGRESTDTQYF.